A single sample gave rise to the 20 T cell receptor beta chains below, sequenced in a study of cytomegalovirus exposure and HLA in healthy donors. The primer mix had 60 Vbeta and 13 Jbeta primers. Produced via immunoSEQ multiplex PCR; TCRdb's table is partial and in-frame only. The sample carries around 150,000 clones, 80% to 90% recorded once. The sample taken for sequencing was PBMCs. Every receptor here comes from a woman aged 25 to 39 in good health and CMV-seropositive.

The DNA for the CDR3 is TGTGCCAGCAGCTTAGGCAGGGGCCATCAGCCCCAGCATTTT. It translates to CASSLGRGHQPQHF. This chain links TRBV7-2 with TRBJ1-5; D perhaps matches TRBD1 (6 bases). Germline assignment: CDR1 SGHTA and CDR2 FQGNSA. The CDR3 is made up of 14 amino acids. V gave up 1 base and J gave up 5 bases, with 9 bases separating them.

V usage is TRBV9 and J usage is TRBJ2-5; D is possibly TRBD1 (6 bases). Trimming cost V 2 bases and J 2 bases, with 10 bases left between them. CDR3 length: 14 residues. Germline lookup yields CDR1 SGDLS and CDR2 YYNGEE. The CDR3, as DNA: TGTGCCAGCAGCGTTGGGGGCCTACAAGAGACCCAGTACTTC. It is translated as CASSVGGLQETQYF. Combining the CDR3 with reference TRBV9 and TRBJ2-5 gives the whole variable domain DSGVTQTPKHLITATGQRVTLRCSPRSGDLSVYWYQQSLDQGLQFLIQYYNGEERAKGNILERFSAQQFPDLHSELNLSSLELGDSALYFCASSVGGLQETQYFGPGTRLLVL.

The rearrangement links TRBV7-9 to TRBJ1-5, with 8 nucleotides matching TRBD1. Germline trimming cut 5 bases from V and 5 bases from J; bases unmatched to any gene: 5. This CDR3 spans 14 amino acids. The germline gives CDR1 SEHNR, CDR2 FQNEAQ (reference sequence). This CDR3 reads CASSQADRDQPQHF. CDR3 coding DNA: TGTGCCAGCAGCCAGGCGGACAGGGATCAGCCCCAGCATTTT.

The CDR3 bases are TGTGCCAGCAGCTTGCTTGTGACAGGGGACTACGAGCAGTACTTC. Amino acids: CASSLLVTGDYEQYF. The chain is built from TRBV5-6 and TRBJ2-7; 8 positions agree with TRBD1. The CDR3 loop spans 15 amino acids. With V trimmed by 1 base and J by 3 bases, 6 bases remained unmatched. Germline V gene sequence: CDR1 SGHDT, CDR2 YYEEEE.

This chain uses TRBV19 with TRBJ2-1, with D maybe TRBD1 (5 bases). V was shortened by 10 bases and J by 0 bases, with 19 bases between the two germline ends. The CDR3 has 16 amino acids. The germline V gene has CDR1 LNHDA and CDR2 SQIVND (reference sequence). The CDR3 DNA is TGTGCCACCAGGAGAGACAGAAGTAGCTCCTACAATGAGCAGTTCTTC. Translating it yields CATRRDRSSSYNEQFF.

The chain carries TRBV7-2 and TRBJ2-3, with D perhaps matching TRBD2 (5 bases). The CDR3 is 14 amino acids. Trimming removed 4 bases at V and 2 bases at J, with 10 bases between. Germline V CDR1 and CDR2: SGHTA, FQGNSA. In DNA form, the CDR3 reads TGTGCCAGCAGCTCTAGACTACTCACAGATACGCAGTATTTT. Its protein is CASSSRLLTDTQYF.

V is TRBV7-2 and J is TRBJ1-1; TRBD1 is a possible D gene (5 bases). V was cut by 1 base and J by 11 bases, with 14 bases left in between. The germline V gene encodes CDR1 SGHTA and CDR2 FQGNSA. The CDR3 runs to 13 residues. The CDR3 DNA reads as TGTGCCAGCAGCTTAGGGCCGGGGGAGGCGGCTTTCTTT. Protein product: CASSLGPGEAAFF.

The CDR3 DNA reads TGTGCCAGCAGAGCCGGGACAGAGGCCTATGGCTACACCTTC. Translated: CASRAGTEAYGYTF. This sequence joins TRBV2 and TRBJ1-2; 7 bases map to TRBD1. V lost 6 bases and J lost 4; bases outside the gene matches: 8. This CDR3 is built from 14 residues. The V gene's germline CDR1 is SNHLY and CDR2 FYNNEI.

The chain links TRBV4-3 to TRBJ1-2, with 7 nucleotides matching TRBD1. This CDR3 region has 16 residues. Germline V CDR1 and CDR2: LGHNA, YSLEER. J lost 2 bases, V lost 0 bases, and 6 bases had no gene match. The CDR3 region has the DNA TGCGCCAGCAGCCAAGACACAGGGGAGCGAAACTATGGCTACACCTTC. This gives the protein CASSQDTGERNYGYTF.

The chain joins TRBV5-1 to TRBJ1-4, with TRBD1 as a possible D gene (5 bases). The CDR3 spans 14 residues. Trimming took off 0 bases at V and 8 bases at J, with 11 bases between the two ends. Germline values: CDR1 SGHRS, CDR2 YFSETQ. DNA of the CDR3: TGCGCCAGCAGCTTGGTGCAGGGCGAAGAAAAACTGTTTTTT. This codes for CASSLVQGEEKLFF.

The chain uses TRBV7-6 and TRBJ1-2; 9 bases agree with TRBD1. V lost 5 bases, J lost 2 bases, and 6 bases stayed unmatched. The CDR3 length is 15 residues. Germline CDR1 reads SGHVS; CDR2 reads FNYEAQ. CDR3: CASSPGTGKNYGYTF. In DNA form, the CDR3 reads TGTGCCAGCAGCCCGGGGACAGGGAAAAACTATGGCTACACCTTC.

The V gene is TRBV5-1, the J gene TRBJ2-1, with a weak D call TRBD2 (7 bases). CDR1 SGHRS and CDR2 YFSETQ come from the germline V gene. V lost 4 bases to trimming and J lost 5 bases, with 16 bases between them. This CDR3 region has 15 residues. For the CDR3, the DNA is TGCGCCAGCAGCACGCTGGGGGGGGCGAACAATGAGCAGTTCTTC. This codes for CASSTLGGANNEQFF.

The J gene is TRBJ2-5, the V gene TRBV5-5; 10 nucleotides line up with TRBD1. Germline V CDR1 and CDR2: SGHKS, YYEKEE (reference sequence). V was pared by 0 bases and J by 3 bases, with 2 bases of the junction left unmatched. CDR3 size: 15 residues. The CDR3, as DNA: TGTGCCAGCAGCTTGGAAGGGACAGGGGAAGAGACCCAGTACTTC. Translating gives CASSLEGTGEETQYF.

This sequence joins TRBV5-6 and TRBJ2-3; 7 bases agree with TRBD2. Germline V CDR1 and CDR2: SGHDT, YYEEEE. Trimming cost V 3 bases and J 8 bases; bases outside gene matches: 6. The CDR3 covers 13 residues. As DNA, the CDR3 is TGTGCCAGCAGCTCTTACGGCGGGGGTACGCAGTATTTT. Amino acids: CASSSYGGGTQYF.

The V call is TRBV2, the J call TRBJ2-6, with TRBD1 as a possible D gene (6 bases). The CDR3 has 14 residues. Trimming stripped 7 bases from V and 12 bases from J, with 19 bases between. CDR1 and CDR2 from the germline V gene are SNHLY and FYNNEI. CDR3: CASIGGNRVLVLTF. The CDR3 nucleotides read TGTGCCAGCATCGGCGGCAACAGGGTTCTCGTCCTGACTTTC.

The CDR3 DNA reads TGTGCCAGCAGAGAGACGGGACACCCTAACACCGGGGAGCTGTTTTTT. It codes for CASRETGHPNTGELFF. The rearrangement uses TRBV28 and TRBJ2-2, with a weak D call TRBD1 (6 bases). The CDR3 runs to 16 residues. The V gene's germline CDR1 is MDHEN and CDR2 SYDVKM. V lost 6 bases and J 2 bases, leaving 16 bases between the germline ends.

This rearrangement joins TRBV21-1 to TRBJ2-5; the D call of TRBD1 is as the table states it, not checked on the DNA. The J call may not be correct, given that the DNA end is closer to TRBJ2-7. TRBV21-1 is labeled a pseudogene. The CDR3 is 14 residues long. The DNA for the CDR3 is TGTGCCAGCAGCCTCCGGGACAGGGGACACGAGCAGTACTTC. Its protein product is CASSLRDRGHEQYF.

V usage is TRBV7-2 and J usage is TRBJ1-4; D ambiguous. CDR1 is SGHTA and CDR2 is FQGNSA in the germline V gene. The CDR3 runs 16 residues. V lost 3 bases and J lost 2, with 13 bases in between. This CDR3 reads CASSFPTGFTNEKLFF. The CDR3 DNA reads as TGTGCCAGCAGCTTCCCCACCGGGTTCACTAATGAAAAACTGTTTTTT.

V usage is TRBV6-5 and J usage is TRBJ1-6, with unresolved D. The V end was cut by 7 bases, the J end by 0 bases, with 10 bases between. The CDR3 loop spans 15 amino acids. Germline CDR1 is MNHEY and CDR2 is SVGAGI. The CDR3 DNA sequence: TGTGCCAGCAATACGTTGAGCTCCTATAATTCACCCCTCCACTTT. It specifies CASNTLSSYNSPLHF.

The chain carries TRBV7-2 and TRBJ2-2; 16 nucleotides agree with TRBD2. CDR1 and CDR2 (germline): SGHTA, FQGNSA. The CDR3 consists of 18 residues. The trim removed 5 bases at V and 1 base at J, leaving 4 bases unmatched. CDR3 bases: TGTGCCAGCAGCGGGACTAGCGGGGGGGCCAGGAACACCGGGGAGCTGTTTTTT. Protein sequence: CASSGTSGGARNTGELFF.